The clone carrying this T cell receptor (beta chain) appeared many times. Its target is not known. Losses at the gene ends were 5 bases for V and 8 bases for J; bases not matched to a gene: 8. Germline CDR1 is MGHDK and CDR2 is SYGVNS. The CDR3 is 13 amino acids. These data belong to a study of T-cell reconstitution after alpha-beta-depleted transplantation in children. Study-wide findings and caveats: Approximately two months post-transplant, alpha-beta T cells reportedly originated from several hundred expanded graft clones.

A TCRbeta library incorporating unique molecular identifiers was prepared. TCRdb passed the PCR reads through MiXCR, listing each CDR3 protein once. There are around 700,000 distinct CDR3 sequences in the sample; about an eighth occur only once, and 0.75% to 0.85% lies in the top ten. V gene TRBV25-1 combines with J gene TRBJ1-1, with 7 nucleotides matching TRBD1. This material consisted of PBMCs, taken before TCRalphabeta/CD19-depleted stem cell transplant. The receptor's source is a girl aged 2 to 10 with congenital amegakaryocytic thrombocytopenia, due to receive a stem cell transplant. The CDR3: CASSPKGQREAFF. DNA for the CDR3: TGTGCCAGCAGTCCGAAGGGACAGAGAGAAGCTTTCTTT.